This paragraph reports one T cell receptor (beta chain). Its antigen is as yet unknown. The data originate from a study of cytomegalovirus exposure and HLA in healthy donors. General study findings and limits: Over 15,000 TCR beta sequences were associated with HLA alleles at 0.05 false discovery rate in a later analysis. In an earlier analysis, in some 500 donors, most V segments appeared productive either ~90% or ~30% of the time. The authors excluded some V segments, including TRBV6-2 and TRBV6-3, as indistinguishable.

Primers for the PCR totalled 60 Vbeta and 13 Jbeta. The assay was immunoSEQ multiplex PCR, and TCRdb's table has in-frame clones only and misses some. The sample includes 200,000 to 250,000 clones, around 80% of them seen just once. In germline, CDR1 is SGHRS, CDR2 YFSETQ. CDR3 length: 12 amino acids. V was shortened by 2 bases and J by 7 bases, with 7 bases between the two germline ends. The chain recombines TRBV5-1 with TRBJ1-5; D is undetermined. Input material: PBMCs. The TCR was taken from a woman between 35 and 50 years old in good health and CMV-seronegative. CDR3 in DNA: TGCGCCAGCAGCTTCGAGGGACAGCCCCAGCATTTT. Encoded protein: CASSFEGQPQHF.